The 21 T cell receptor beta chains in this list originate from one sample, sequenced in a study of post-analysis software for immune sequencing data. For these receptors, no antigen is known. Incorporated into the TCR beta cDNA libraries were unique molecular identifiers, which served to reduce PCR and sequencing biases. TCRdb ran MiXCR on the PCR reads and lists one entry per CDR3 protein. The data show roughly 670,000 distinct CDR3 sequences, about 60% seen once. Broader study findings: Controls showed lower frequencies than patients for five TRBV segments, and TRBV5-6, TRBV5-1 and TRBV20-1 were among these.

Sample: blood. The receptor set was obtained from a girl aged 2-10 years with multiple sclerosis.

In this sample, this clonotype turned up a few times. The chain carries TRBV7-4 and TRBJ2-7; maybe TRBD2 (7 bases). CDR3 length: 17 residues. The germline CDR1 and CDR2 sequences are SGHVT and SQSDAQ. Trimming cost V 0 bases and J 4 bases, with 19 bases left between them. In nucleotides, the CDR3 is TGTGCCAGCAGCTTAGCGCTGGGGCAGGGGAGGGAATACGAGCAGTACTTC. This codes for CASSLALGQGREYEQYF.

As regards this clonotype: An end of the junction does not agree with germline; a read error may underlie this. The chain has TRBV10-3 and TRBJ2-3; no reliable D call. Germline-derived CDR1 and CDR2 are ENHRY and SYGVKD. The CDR3 is 16 residues long. The chain's CDR3 is CAIRDVRFGSTDTQYF. For the CDR3, the DNA is TGTGCCATCAGAGACGTGCGGTTCGGAAGCACAGATACGCAATATTTT.

This sequence joins TRBV20-1 and TRBJ2-1; the match to TRBD2 covers 12 bases. Germline V gives CDR1 DFQATT, CDR2 SNEGSKA (reference sequence). J gave up 4 bases and V 4 bases, and 5 bases lay outside the gene matches. This CDR3 has 15 residues. In DNA form, the CDR3 reads TGCAGTGCTATCCAGGGACTAGCGGGTTACAATGAGCAGTTCTTC. Its translation is CSAIQGLAGYNEQFF.

This clonotype has only a few counts. V and J are TRBV20-1 and TRBJ2-1; a possible D gene is TRBD1 (6 bases). The CDR3 loop spans 12 amino acids. CDR1 and CDR2 from the germline V gene are DFQATT and SNEGSKA (reference sequence). The ends were cut back, 5 bases at V and 8 bases at J, with 13 bases in the middle. The chain's CDR3 is CSALGQFYEQFF. In nucleotides, the CDR3 is TGCAGTGCTCTTGGACAGTTCTATGAGCAGTTCTTC.

This clonotype was counted only a few times. V and J are TRBV29-1 and TRBJ2-7; D is perhaps TRBD1 or TRBD2 (7 bases each). Germline V gives CDR1 SQVTM, CDR2 ANQGSEA. Trimming took off 6 bases at V and 0 bases at J, with 12 bases between the two ends. The CDR3 is made up of 13 amino acids. DNA for the CDR3: TGCAGCGTACCAGGGGGGGTCTCCTACGAGCAGTACTTC. It specifies CSVPGGVSYEQYF.

This sequence joins TRBV6-2 or TRBV6-3 and TRBJ2-1; perhaps TRBD1 as D (6 bases). Germline CDR1 and CDR2: MNHEY and SVGEGT. This CDR3 has 17 residues. Trimming shortened V by 4 bases and J by 0 bases, and 16 bases separated the two germline ends. CDR3 loop: CASSSPGHGPSYNEQFF. The CDR3 DNA reads as TGTGCCAGCAGTTCGCCGGGACACGGCCCCTCCTACAATGAGCAGTTCTTC.

The chain has TRBV20-1 and TRBJ2-6; no reliable D call. The ends were cut back, 4 bases at V and 0 bases at J, with 10 bases in the middle. This CDR3 spans 15 amino acids. The germline V gene has CDR1 DFQATT and CDR2 SNEGSKA (reference sequence). This chain's CDR3 is CSAIGSYSGANVLTF. In nucleotides, the CDR3 is TGCAGTGCTATCGGCAGCTACTCTGGGGCCAACGTCCTGACTTTC.

The rearrangement uses TRBV7-9 and TRBJ1-4, with D possibly TRBD1 on 5 matching bases. This CDR3 has 16 residues. Trimming took 1 base from V and 8 from J, leaving 17 bases between them. The germline V gene has CDR1 SEHNR and CDR2 FQNEAQ (reference sequence). The CDR3 reads CASSLGLRGEKEKLFF. CDR3 DNA sequence: TGTGCCAGCAGCTTAGGGTTGCGGGGCGAAAAGGAAAAACTGTTTTTT.

The genes are TRBV12-3 or TRBV12-4 and TRBJ2-5; TRBD2 matches 8 bases. The CDR3 loop spans 16 amino acids. The J segment lost 2 bases and the V segment lost 2 bases, leaving 7 bases of the junction unmatched. The CDR3 sequence: CASSLRTSRGQETQYF. In DNA, the CDR3 is TGTGCCAGCAGTTTAAGGACTAGCAGAGGGCAAGAGACCCAGTACTTC.

This chain links TRBV14 with TRBJ2-5, with 7 positions matching TRBD1. Germline V gene lookup returns CDR1 SGHDN and CDR2 FVKESK. The CDR3 runs 15 residues. With V trimmed by 5 bases and J by 4 bases, 10 bases remained unmatched. The CDR3 bases are TGTGCCAGCAGCTATTGGGACAGTTCGGGAGAGACCCAGTACTTC. Translating gives CASSYWDSSGETQYF.

CDR3: CASSLQGADTGELFF. Written as DNA, the CDR3 is TGTGCCAGCAGCCTACAGGGGGCTGACACCGGGGAGCTGTTTTTT. The rearrangement links TRBV12-3 or TRBV12-4 to TRBJ2-2; 9 nucleotides agree with TRBD1. This CDR3 is 15 amino acids long. Trimming at V came to 6 bases and at J to 3 bases, leaving 5 bases not matched to a gene.

A single count supports this clonotype. This chain joins TRBV11-2 and TRBJ2-5; tentatively, D is TRBD2 (6 bases). The CDR3 contains 13 residues. The V end was cut by 5 bases, the J end by 11 bases, with 18 bases between. Per germline, CDR1 SGHAT and CDR2 FQNNGV. The CDR3 is CASSGQGPGEQYF. CDR3 nucleotide sequence: TGTGCCAGCAGCGGGCAGGGCCCGGGGGAGCAGTACTTC.

For this clonotype: It is likely a read error, because the conserved phenylalanine at the end of the CDR3 is missing. The rearrangement joins TRBV4-2 to TRBJ2-5; D possibly corresponds to TRBD2 (7 bases). The length of the CDR3 is 16 residues. Germline V gives CDR1 LGHNA, CDR2 YNFKEQ. The V and J ends lost 0 bases and 4 bases respectively, with 15 bases between them. The CDR3 DNA follows: TGTGCCAGCAGCCAAGATACGGGGGGAGGGGGAGAGACCCAGTACCTC. It specifies CASSQDTGGGGETQYL.

The chain employs TRBV20-1 and TRBJ2-1, with 11 bases lining up with TRBD2. V was pared by 6 bases and J by 4 bases, with 2 bases of the junction left unmatched. CDR3 length: 13 amino acids. Germline V gene sequence: CDR1 DFQATT, CDR2 SNEGSKA (reference sequence). CDR3 DNA: TGCAGTGCACTAGCGGGGGTATACAATGAGCAGTTCTTC. Its protein is CSALAGVYNEQFF.

This clonotype showed up just a few times. The chain employs TRBV4-1 and TRBJ2-7; D gene unclear. CDR1 is MGHRA, CDR2 YSYEKL, per germline. Trimming removed 4 bases from V and 2 bases from J, with 24 bases in between. This CDR3 has 18 residues. The CDR3 region is CASSPIPFPADFAYEQYF. The DNA of the CDR3 is TGCGCCAGCAGCCCGATTCCATTTCCGGCAGATTTCGCCTACGAGCAGTACTTC.

This sequence joins TRBV4-3 and TRBJ2-1; 7 bases map to TRBD2. V shed 0 bases and J 3 bases; nucleotides not matched to a gene: 5. Germline V gene lookup returns CDR1 LGHNA and CDR2 YSLEER. The CDR3 loop spans 16 amino acids. The CDR3: CASSQDPGRDYNEQFF. CDR3 coding DNA: TGCGCCAGCAGCCAAGATCCAGGGAGGGACTACAATGAGCAGTTCTTC.

The chain employs TRBV10-3 and TRBJ1-1; D may be TRBD1 (5 bases). The V gene's germline CDR1 is ENHRY and CDR2 SYGVKD. V dropped 2 bases and J dropped 1 base, with 11 bases sitting between them. This CDR3 has 15 amino acids. The CDR3 DNA reads TGTGCCATCAGTGAGCGGGGACTACGGAACACTGAAGCTTTCTTT. Translating it yields CAISERGLRNTEAFF.

This clonotype was seen a few times. The V call is TRBV7-2, the J call TRBJ2-5; maybe TRBD2 (5 bases). Trimming cost V 1 base and J 5 bases, with 11 bases left between them. Germline CDR1 and CDR2: SGHTA and FQGNSA. CDR3 length equals 14 residues. CDR3 sequence (DNA): TGTGCCAGCAGCTTAGGTCCGTGGGAGGAGACCCAGTACTTC. It yields the protein CASSLGPWEETQYF.

A few counts support this clonotype. The chain is built from TRBV6-5 and TRBJ2-3; no clear D gene. The germline gives CDR1 MNHEY, CDR2 SVGAGI. V was pared by 0 bases and J by 6 bases, with 10 bases between. The CDR3 spans 14 residues. In DNA, the CDR3 is TGTGCCAGCAGTTACTCGACGGGTGGGGATACGCAGTATTTT. This sequence encodes CASSYSTGGDTQYF.

The rearrangement links TRBV6-5 to TRBJ1-2, with TRBD1 matching over 7 bases. CDR1 is MNHEY and CDR2 is SVGAGI in the germline V gene. V shed 6 bases, J shed 8 bases, and the junction held 9 bases outside the gene matches. The CDR3 spans 13 residues. In DNA form, the CDR3 reads TGTGCCAGCAGGCCCGACAGGGTAGAAGGCTACACCTTC. This sequence encodes CASRPDRVEGYTF.

This clonotype was observed a handful of times. The CDR3 DNA is TGTGCCAGCAGCCAAGATGATCGGGTTGGCTACACCTTC. This sequence encodes CASSQDDRVGYTF. The V gene is TRBV3-1, the J gene TRBJ1-2, with D unresolved. The CDR3 sequence is 13 residues long. V was trimmed by 0 bases and J by 7 bases, leaving 9 bases between them. Germline V gene data show CDR1 as LGHDT and CDR2 as YNNKEL (reference sequence).